These T cell receptor beta chains were read from a single sample in a study of blood T cell repertoires in COVID-19. The table came from immunoSEQ multiplex PCR; TCRdb's copy has only in-frame clones and leaves some out. The sample holds about 670,000 clones; around 89% are singletons and the top ten take 0.2% to 0.3%. Source material: peripheral blood. All receptors come from a woman aged 18-30 years with acute or convalescent COVID-19. Both conserved end residues are part of each CDR3. A D gene is named only where the DNA matches it firmly. Clone size is stated in some rows and not others, as once, few, many or a class when expanded.

d_call: .
v_call: TRBV18
clone_size: .
j_call: TRBJ2-2
cdr3_nt: TGTGCCAGCTCACCACGGGGCATTTTGAACACCGGGGAGCTGTTTTTT
cdr3_aa: CASSPRGILNTGELFF

d_call: .
v_call: TRBV20-1
clone_size: .
j_call: TRBJ1-5
cdr3_nt: TGCAGTGCTAGTCCAACCGAGGGGGTCTGGAGGAAAAGCAATCAGCCCCAGCATTTT
cdr3_aa: CSASPTEGVWRKSNQPQHF

d_call: TRBD1
v_call: TRBV2
clone_size: .
j_call: TRBJ1-1
cdr3_nt: TGTGCCACTTTTCCGGGACAGGGGATTGAAGCTTTCTTT
cdr3_aa: CATFPGQGIEAFF

d_call: .
v_call: TRBV7-9
clone_size: .
j_call: TRBJ1-1
cdr3_nt: TGTGCCAGCAGCTTCGGAGGGTTGAACACTGAAGCTTTCTTT
cdr3_aa: CASSFGGLNTEAFF

d_call: .
v_call: TRBV4-3
clone_size: .
j_call: TRBJ1-4
cdr3_nt: TGCGCCAGCAGCCCTGGGGGGGGCGCGGTTGAAAAACTGTTTTTT
cdr3_aa: CASSPGGGAVEKLFF

d_call: .
v_call: TRBV1
clone_size: .
j_call: TRBJ1-2
cdr3_nt: TGCACCAGCAGCCAAGAGCGGGGGGTGAGGGGTAGGGTTAACTATGGCTACACCTTC
cdr3_aa: CTSSQERGVRGRVNYGYTF

d_call: TRBD2
v_call: TRBV19
clone_size: .
j_call: TRBJ2-1
cdr3_nt: TGTGCCAGTAGTATATTAGCGGGAGACTCCTACAATGAGCAGTTCTTC
cdr3_aa: CASSILAGDSYNEQFF

d_call: TRBD1
v_call: TRBV4-1
clone_size: .
j_call: TRBJ2-3
cdr3_nt: TGCGCCAGCAGCCCCCGTTCAGGGGGCCCCACAGATACGCAGTATTTT
cdr3_aa: CASSPRSGGPTDTQYF

d_call: TRBD1
v_call: TRBV4-3
clone_size: .
j_call: TRBJ2-1
cdr3_nt: TGCGCCAGCAGCCCGGGGACAGAGGCTTTTAATGAGCAGTTCTTC
cdr3_aa: CASSPGTEAFNEQFF

d_call: TRBD2
v_call: TRBV9
clone_size: once
j_call: TRBJ2-3
cdr3_nt: TGTGCCAGCAGCGTAGCTCTAGCGGGGGGGACAGATACGCAGTATTTT
cdr3_aa: CASSVALAGGTDTQYF

d_call: .
v_call: TRBV5-1
clone_size: .
j_call: TRBJ2-2
cdr3_nt: TGCGCCAGCAGCCCCACCGACAGGAACACCGGGGAGCTGTTTTTT
cdr3_aa: CASSPTDRNTGELFF

d_call: TRBD2
v_call: TRBV3-1/TRBV3-2
clone_size: .
j_call: TRBJ2-5
cdr3_nt: TGTGCCAGCAGACCGCTGGGGAGCGGGGGAAGAGAGATGGAGACCCAGTACTTC
cdr3_aa: CASRPLGSGGREMETQYF

d_call: TRBD1
v_call: TRBV5-1
clone_size: .
j_call: TRBJ2-7
cdr3_nt: TGCGCCAGCACTGCACAGGGGCCCCCGGCCTACGAGCAGTACTTC
cdr3_aa: CASTAQGPPAYEQYF

d_call: .
v_call: TRBV4-3
clone_size: .
j_call: TRBJ2-3
cdr3_nt: TGCGCCAGCAGCCAGCAAGCGGGGACACCGCGGGTGGATACGCAGTATTTT
cdr3_aa: CASSQQAGTPRVDTQYF

d_call: .
v_call: TRBV29-1
clone_size: .
j_call: TRBJ1-2
cdr3_nt: TGCAGCGTTGCGGACAGATGGAATGGCTACACCTTC
cdr3_aa: CSVADRWNGYTF

d_call: .
v_call: TRBV18
clone_size: .
j_call: TRBJ1-1
cdr3_nt: TGTGCCAGCTCAACAGCACAGGGGAACACTGAAGCTTTCTTT
cdr3_aa: CASSTAQGNTEAFF

d_call: .
v_call: TRBV7-3
clone_size: .
j_call: TRBJ2-3
cdr3_nt: TGTGCCAGCAGCCCTCAGACAGGCTCGTCTGGTACGCAGTATTTT
cdr3_aa: CASSPQTGSSGTQYF